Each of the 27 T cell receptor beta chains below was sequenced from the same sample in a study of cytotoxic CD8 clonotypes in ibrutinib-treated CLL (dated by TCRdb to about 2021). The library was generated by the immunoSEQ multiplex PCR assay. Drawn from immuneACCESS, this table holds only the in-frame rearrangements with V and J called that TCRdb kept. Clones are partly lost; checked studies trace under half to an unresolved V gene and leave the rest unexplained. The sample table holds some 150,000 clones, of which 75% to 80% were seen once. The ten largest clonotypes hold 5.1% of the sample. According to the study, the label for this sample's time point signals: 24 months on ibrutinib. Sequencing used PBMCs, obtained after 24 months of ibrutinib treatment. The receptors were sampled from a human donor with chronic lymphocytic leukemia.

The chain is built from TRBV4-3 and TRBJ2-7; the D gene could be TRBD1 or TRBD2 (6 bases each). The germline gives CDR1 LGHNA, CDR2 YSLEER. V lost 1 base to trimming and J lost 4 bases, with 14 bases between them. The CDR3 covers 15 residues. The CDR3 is CASSQGGAGRYEQYF. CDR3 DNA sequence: TGCGCCAGCAGCCAAGGGGGGGCGGGGAGGTACGAGCAGTACTTC.

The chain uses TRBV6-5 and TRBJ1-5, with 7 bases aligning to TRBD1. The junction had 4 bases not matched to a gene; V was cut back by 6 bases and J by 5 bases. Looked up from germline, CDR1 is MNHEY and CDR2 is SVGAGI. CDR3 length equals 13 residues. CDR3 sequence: CASSWDSDQPQHF. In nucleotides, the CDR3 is TGTGCCAGCAGCTGGGACAGTGATCAGCCCCAGCATTTT.

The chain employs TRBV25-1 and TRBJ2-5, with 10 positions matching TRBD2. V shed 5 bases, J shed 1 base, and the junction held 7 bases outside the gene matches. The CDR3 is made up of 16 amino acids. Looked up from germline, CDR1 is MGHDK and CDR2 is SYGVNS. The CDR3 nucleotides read TGTGCCAGCAGTACCCTAGCGGGGGACTCCCAAGAGACCCAGTACTTC. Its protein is CASSTLAGDSQETQYF.

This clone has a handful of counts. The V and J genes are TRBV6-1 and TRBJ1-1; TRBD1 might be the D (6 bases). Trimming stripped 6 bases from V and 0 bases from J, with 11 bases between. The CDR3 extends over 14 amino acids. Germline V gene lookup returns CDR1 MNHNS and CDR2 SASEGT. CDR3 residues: CASRPGAMNTEAFF. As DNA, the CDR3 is TGTGCCAGCAGGCCGGGGGCCATGAACACTGAAGCTTTCTTT.

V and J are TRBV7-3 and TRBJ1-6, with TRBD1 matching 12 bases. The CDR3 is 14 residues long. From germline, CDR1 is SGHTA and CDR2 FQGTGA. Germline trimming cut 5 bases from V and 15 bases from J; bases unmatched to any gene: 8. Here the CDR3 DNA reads TGTGCCAGCAGCACGGGACAGGGGGCGCAGGGCCTCCACTTT. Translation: CASSTGQGAQGLHF.

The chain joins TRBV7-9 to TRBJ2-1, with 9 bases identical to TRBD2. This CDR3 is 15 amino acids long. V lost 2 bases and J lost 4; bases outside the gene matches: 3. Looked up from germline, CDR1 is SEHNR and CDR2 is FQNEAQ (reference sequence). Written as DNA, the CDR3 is TGTGCCAGCAGCTTACCCAGCGGGGGGTACAATGAGCAGTTCTTC. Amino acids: CASSLPSGGYNEQFF.

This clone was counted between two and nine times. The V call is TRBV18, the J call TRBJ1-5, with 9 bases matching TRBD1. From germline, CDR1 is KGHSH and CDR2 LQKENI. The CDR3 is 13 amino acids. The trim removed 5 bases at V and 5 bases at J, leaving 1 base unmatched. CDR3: CASSGDRDQPQHF. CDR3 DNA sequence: TGTGCCAGCTCAGGGGACAGGGATCAGCCCCAGCATTTT.

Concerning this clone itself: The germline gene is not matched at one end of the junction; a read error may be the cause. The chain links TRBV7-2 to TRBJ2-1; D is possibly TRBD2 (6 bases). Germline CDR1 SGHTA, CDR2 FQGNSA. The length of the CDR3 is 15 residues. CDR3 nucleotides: TGTGCCAGCAGCTTCGGTCCGGGGGAACACAATGAGCAGGTCTTC. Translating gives CASSFGPGEHNEQVF.

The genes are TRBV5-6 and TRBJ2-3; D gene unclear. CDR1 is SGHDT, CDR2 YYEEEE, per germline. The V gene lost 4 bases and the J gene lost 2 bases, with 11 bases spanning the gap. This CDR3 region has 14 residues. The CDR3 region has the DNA TGTGCCAGCAGCCGTGGGCAGTCCACAGATACGCAGTATTTT. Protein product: CASSRGQSTDTQYF.

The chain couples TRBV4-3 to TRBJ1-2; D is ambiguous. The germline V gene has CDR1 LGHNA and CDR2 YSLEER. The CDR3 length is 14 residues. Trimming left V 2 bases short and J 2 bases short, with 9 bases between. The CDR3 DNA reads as TGCGCCAGCAGCCAAAGAGGACCGAACTATGGCTACACCTTC. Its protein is CASSQRGPNYGYTF.

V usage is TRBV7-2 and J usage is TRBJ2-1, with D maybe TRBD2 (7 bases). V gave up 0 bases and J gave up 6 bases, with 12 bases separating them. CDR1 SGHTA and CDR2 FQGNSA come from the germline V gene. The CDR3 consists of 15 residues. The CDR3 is CASSLARGGGNEQFF. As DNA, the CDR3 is TGTGCCAGCAGCTTAGCGCGGGGAGGGGGCAATGAGCAGTTCTTC.

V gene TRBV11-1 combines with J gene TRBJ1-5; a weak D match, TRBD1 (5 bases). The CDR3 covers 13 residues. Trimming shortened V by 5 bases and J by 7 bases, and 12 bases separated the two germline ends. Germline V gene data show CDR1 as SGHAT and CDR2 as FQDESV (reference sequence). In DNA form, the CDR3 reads TGTGCCAGCAGCCCTGGGGGGGGACAGCCCCAGCATTTT. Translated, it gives CASSPGGGQPQHF. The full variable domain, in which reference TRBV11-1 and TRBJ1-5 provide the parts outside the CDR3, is EAEVAQSPRYKITEKSQAVAFWCDPISGHATLYWYRQILGQGPELLVQFQDESVVDDSQLPKDRFSAERLKGVDSTLKIQPAELGDSAMYLCASSPGGGQPQHFGDGTRLSIL.

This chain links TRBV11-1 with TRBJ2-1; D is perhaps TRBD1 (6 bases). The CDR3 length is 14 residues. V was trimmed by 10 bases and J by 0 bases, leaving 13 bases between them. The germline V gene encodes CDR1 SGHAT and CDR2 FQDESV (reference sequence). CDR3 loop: CAIPRGSSYNEQFF. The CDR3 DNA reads TGTGCCATACCCAGGGGAAGCTCCTACAATGAGCAGTTCTTC.

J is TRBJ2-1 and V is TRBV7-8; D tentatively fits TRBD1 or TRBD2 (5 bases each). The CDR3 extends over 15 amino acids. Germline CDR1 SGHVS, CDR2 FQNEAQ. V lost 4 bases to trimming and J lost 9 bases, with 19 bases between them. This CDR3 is CASSSSGSGHGEQFF. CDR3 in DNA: TGTGCCAGCAGCTCGTCGGGGTCGGGGCATGGTGAGCAGTTCTTC.

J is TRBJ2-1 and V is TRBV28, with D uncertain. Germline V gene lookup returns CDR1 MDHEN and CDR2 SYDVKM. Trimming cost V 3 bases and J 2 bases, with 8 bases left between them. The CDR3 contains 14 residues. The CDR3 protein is CASSFVSAYNEQFF. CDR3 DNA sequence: TGTGCCAGCAGTTTTGTGTCAGCCTACAATGAGCAGTTCTTC.

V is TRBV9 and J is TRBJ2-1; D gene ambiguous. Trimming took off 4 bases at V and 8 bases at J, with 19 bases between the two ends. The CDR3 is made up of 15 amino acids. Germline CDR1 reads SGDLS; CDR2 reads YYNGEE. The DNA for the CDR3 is TGTGCCAGCAGCCCCGGGCTACAAGGTGTCGATGAGCAGTTCTTC. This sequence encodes CASSPGLQGVDEQFF.

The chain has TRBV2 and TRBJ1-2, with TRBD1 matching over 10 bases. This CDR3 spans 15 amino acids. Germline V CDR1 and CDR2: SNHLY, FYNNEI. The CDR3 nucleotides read TGTGGCAAAATCCGGTCGGGACAGGGGTCCTATGGCTACACCTTC. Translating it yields CGKIRSGQGSYGYTF. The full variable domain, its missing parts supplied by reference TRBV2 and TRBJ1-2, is EPEVTQTPSHQVTQMGQEVILRCVPISNHLYFYWYRQILGQKVEFLVSFYNNEISEKSEIFDDQFSVERPDGSNFTLKIRSTKLEDSAMYFCGKIRSGQGSYGYTFGSGTRLTVV.

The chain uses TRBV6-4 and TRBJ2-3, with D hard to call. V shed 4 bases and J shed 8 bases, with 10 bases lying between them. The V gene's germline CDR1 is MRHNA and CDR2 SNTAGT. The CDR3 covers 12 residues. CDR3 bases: TGTGCCAGCAGTGGCTCTTCGGGTACGCAGTATTTT. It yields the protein CASSGSSGTQYF.

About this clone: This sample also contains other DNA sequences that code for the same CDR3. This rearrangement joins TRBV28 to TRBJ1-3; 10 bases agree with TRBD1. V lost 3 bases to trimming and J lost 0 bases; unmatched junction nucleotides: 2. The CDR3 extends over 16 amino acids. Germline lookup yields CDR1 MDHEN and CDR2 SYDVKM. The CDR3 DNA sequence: TGTGCCAGCAGTTTGGGACAGGGGTCCTCTGGAAACACCATATATTTT. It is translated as CASSLGQGSSGNTIYF.

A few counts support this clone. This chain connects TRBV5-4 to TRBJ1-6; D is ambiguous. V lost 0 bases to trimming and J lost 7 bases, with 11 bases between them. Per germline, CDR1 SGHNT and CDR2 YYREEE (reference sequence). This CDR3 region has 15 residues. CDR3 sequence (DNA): TGTGCCAGCAGCTTGGGGGGAGACTTAAATTCACCCCTCCACTTT. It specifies CASSLGGDLNSPLHF.

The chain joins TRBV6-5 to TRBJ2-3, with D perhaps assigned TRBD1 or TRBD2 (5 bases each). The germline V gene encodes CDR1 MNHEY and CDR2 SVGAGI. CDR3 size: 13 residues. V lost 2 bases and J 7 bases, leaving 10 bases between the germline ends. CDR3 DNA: TGTGCCAGCAGTTACCCGGGACGCAATACGCAGTATTTT. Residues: CASSYPGRNTQYF.

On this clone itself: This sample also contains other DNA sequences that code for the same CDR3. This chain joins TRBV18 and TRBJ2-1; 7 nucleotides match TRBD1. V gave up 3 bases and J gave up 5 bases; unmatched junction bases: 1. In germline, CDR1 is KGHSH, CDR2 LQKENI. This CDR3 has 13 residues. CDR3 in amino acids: CASSPGQDNEQFF. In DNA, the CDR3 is TGTGCCAGCTCACCTGGACAGGACAATGAGCAGTTCTTC.

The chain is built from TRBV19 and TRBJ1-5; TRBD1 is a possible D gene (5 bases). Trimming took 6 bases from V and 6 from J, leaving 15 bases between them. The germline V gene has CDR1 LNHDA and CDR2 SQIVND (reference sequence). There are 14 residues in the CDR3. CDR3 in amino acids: CASRPHQGAQPQHF. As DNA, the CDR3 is TGTGCCAGTAGACCGCATCAGGGTGCTCAGCCCCAGCATTTT.

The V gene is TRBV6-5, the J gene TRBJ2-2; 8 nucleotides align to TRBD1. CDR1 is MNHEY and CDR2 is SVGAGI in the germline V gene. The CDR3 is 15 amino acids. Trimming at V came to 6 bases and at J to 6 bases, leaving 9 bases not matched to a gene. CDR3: CASRLGTGVPGELFF. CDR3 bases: TGTGCCAGCAGGCTCGGGACAGGCGTGCCCGGGGAGCTGTTTTTT.

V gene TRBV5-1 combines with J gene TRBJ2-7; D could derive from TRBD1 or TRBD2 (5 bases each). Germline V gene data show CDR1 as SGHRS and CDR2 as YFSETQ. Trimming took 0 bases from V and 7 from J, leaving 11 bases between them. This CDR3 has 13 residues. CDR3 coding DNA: TGCGCCAGCAGCTTGGGGGACGCCGGGGAGCAGTACTTC. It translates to CASSLGDAGEQYF.

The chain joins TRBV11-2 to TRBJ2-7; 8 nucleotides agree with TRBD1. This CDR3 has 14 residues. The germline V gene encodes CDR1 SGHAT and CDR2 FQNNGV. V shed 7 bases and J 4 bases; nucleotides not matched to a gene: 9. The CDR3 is CASTPGTGPYEQYF. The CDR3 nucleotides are TGTGCCAGCACCCCCGGGACAGGCCCATACGAGCAGTACTTC.

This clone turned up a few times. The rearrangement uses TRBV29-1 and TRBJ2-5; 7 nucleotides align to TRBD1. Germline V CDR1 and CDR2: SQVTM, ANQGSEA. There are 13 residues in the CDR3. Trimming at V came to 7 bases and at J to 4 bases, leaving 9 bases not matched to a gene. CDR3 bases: TGCAGCGATCGACAGGGTCTAGGAGAGACCCAGTACTTC. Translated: CSDRQGLGETQYF.